Below, 17 T cell receptor beta chains from the same sample are listed, as sequenced in a study of cytomegalovirus exposure and HLA in healthy donors. The PCR made use of 60 Vbeta and 13 Jbeta primers. Repertoires were generated with immunoSEQ multiplex PCR, while TCRdb's copy carries only in-frame clones and drops some. The data show approximately 160,000 clones, more than 60% seen once. The sequenced material came from PBMCs. These receptors came from a woman aged 40 to 50 in good health and CMV-seropositive.

This sequence joins TRBV29-1 and TRBJ1-2; tentatively, D is TRBD1 (5 bases). The germline V gene encodes CDR1 SQVTM and CDR2 ANQGSEA. The length of the CDR3 is 10 residues. The germline V and J ends were trimmed by 4 bases and 11 bases, with 11 bases remaining between them. The CDR3 DNA sequence: TGCAGCGTTGGACAGAAGGATTACACCTTC. This translates into CSVGQKDYTF. The variable domain in full, completed from reference TRBV29-1 and TRBJ1-2, reads SAVISQKPSRDICQRGTSLTIQCQVDSQVTMMFWYRQQPGQSLTLIATANQGSEATYESGFVIDKFPISRPNLTFSTLTVSNMSPEDSSIYLCSVGQKDYTFGSGTRLTVV.

V is TRBV4-3 and J is TRBJ2-2; D uncertain. Trimming stripped 2 bases from V and 8 bases from J, with 15 bases between. The CDR3 length is 15 residues. Germline-derived CDR1 and CDR2 are LGHNA and YSLEER. The CDR3 protein is CASSQHASLGGELFF. The DNA for the CDR3 is TGCGCCAGCAGCCAACACGCTTCTCTAGGAGGGGAGCTGTTTTTT.

Turning to this clone: This specimen includes other DNA sequences encoding the same CDR3. The CDR3 nucleotides are TGTGCCAGCAGCGTATCTAGACAAGAGACCCAGTACTTC. Protein sequence: CASSVSRQETQYF. The gene calls are TRBV9 and TRBJ2-5; D not certain. The germline CDR1 and CDR2 sequences are SGDLS and YYNGEE. V was trimmed by 1 base and J by 2 bases, leaving 6 bases between them. This CDR3 is 13 amino acids long.

This chain joins TRBV6-5 and TRBJ1-1; no definite D call. CDR3 length: 12 residues. Germline-derived CDR1 and CDR2 are MNHEY and SVGAGI. Trimming shortened V by 2 bases and J by 10 bases, and 11 bases separated the two germline ends. CDR3 region: CASSYVRERAFF. In DNA form, the CDR3 reads TGTGCCAGCAGTTACGTTCGCGAGAGAGCTTTCTTT.

The chain recombines TRBV9 with TRBJ2-1, with TRBD2 matching 9 bases. CDR3 size: 15 residues. CDR1 is SGDLS and CDR2 is YYNGEE in the germline V gene. V shed 2 bases, J shed 3 bases, and the junction held 3 bases outside the gene matches. CDR3 sequence: CASSVRLADYNEQFF. The CDR3 DNA sequence: TGTGCCAGCAGCGTCCGACTAGCGGACTACAATGAGCAGTTCTTC.

The chain employs TRBV7-2 and TRBJ2-5; TRBD2 matches 9 bases. Germline V gives CDR1 SGHTA, CDR2 FQGNSA. The CDR3 is 15 residues long. Trimming took 5 bases from V and 7 from J; bases not matched to a gene: 11. The CDR3, as DNA: TGTGCCAGCAGCCAAGCCGCTAGCGGGGTGGGGACCCAGTACTTC. Amino acid sequence: CASSQAASGVGTQYF.

The chain joins TRBV28 to TRBJ1-3; D remains ambiguous. Germline values: CDR1 MDHEN, CDR2 SYDVKM. The CDR3 extends over 16 amino acids. V lost 6 bases to trimming and J lost 0 bases, with 15 bases between them. Written as DNA, the CDR3 is TGTGCCAGCAGGAACCGCCCTGTCAGCTCTGGAAACACCATATATTTT. This translates into CASRNRPVSSGNTIYF. Based on the CDR3 plus reference TRBV28 and TRBJ1-3, the full variable domain is DVKVTQSSRYLVKRTGEKVFLECVQDMDHENMFWYRQDPGLGLRLIYFSYDVKMKEKGDIPEGYSVSREKKERFSLILESASTNQTSMYLCASRNRPVSSGNTIYFGEGSWLTVV.

This clone was counted only a few times. The chain is built from TRBV5-4 and TRBJ2-3; TRBD2 aligns across 8 bases. Germline CDR1 SGHNT, CDR2 YYREEE (reference sequence). With 4 bases clipped from V and 4 bases from J, the junction kept 11 bases outside the gene matches. The CDR3 spans 16 residues. CDR3 bases: TGTGCCAGCAGCCTATTTCGGGGGGGCAACTCAGATACGCAGTATTTT. It is translated as CASSLFRGGNSDTQYF. Full variable domain (outside the CDR3, taken from reference TRBV5-4 and TRBJ2-3): ETGVTQSPTHLIKTRGQQVTLRCSSQSGHNTVSWYQQALGQGPQFIFQYYREEENGRGNFPPRFSGLQFPNYSSELNVNALELDDSALYLCASSLFRGGNSDTQYFGPGTRLTVL.

The chain carries TRBV19 and TRBJ1-2, with D perhaps TRBD1 (6 bases). Germline V gene data show CDR1 as LNHDA and CDR2 as SQIVND (reference sequence). This CDR3 is built from 15 residues. V was cut by 3 bases and J by 2 bases, with 13 bases left in between. CDR3 bases: TGTGCCAGTAGTATCCTGGGGGCCCTAAACTATGGCTACACCTTC. Protein sequence: CASSILGALNYGYTF.

The V call is TRBV7-3, the J call TRBJ1-1, with a tentative D call TRBD1 (5 bases). Germline CDR1 and CDR2: SGHTA and FQGTGA. This CDR3 comprises 14 residues. Between the trimmed V and J ends, which lost 5 bases and 5 bases, there was a span of 15 bases. CDR3 in DNA: TGTGCCAGCAGCCCCGCTGGGGGGGTTACTGAAGCTTTCTTT. It specifies CASSPAGGVTEAFF.

This clone appeared a single time. As DNA, the CDR3 is TGTGCCAGCAGCTCTCCTCGGGGGAACACTGAAGCTTTCTTT. This sequence encodes CASSSPRGNTEAFF. The gene calls are TRBV7-8 and TRBJ1-1; D call uncertain. Trimming took off 4 bases at V and 1 base at J, with 10 bases between the two ends. Per the germline V gene, CDR1 is SGHVS and CDR2 is FQNEAQ. This CDR3 has 14 residues.

This sequence joins TRBV5-4 and TRBJ1-2, with a tentative D call TRBD1 (6 bases). Germline V gene lookup returns CDR1 SGHNT and CDR2 YYREEE (reference sequence). V lost 1 base and J lost 2, with 9 bases in between. The CDR3 extends over 14 amino acids. The CDR3 DNA is TGTGCCAGCAGCTTGTCCGGACAGAACTATGGCTACACCTTC. It yields the protein CASSLSGQNYGYTF.

A remark on this clone: One junction end disagrees with the germline gene, perhaps due to a read error. This rearrangement joins TRBV27 to TRBJ2-6, with 7 positions matching TRBD1. Germline-derived CDR1 and CDR2 are MNHEY and SMNVEV (reference sequence). The CDR3 has 16 residues. The DNA for the CDR3 is TGTGCCAGCACCAGGACAGGAATCTCTGGGGCCAACGGCCTGACTTTC. Protein product: CASTRTGISGANGLTF.

Remarks on this clone: Likely a read error: the CDR3 ends without its conserved phenylalanine or tryptophan. The chain combines TRBV4-2 with TRBJ1-2, with a tentative D call TRBD1 (6 bases). This CDR3 spans 16 amino acids. The V end lost 0 bases, the J end lost 5 bases, and 16 bases lay between the germline ends. From germline, CDR1 is LGHNA and CDR2 YNFKEQ. The CDR3 sequence is CASSQDRRDTLYGYTL. CDR3 DNA: TGTGCCAGCAGCCAAGATCGTCGGGACACCTTATATGGCTACACCCTC.

This clone showed up just once. V and J are TRBV5-4 and TRBJ1-2; maybe TRBD1 (5 bases). V was clipped by 0 bases and J by 2 bases, with 8 bases between them. The V gene's germline CDR1 is SGHNT and CDR2 YYREEE (reference sequence). The CDR3 totals 14 residues. The CDR3 region has the DNA TGTGCCAGCAGCTTGGACAGGAACAACTATGGCTACACCTTC. This sequence encodes CASSLDRNNYGYTF.

The gene calls are TRBV5-1 and TRBJ2-1, with D possibly being TRBD2 (5 bases). Deletions cut 0 bases from V and 0 bases from J, with 10 bases between. This CDR3 region has 16 residues. Germline loops: CDR1 SGHRS, CDR2 YFSETQ. CDR3 protein: CASSLGSGSSYNEQFF. CDR3 coding DNA: TGCGCCAGCAGCTTGGGGAGTGGGAGCTCCTACAATGAGCAGTTCTTC.

This clone was counted a few times. This chain connects TRBV2 to TRBJ2-3; maybe TRBD1 (6 bases). Trimming shortened V by 6 bases and J by 4 bases, and 14 bases separated the two germline ends. This CDR3 comprises 14 residues. Per germline, CDR1 SNHLY and CDR2 FYNNEI. The CDR3, as DNA: TGTGCCAGCAGAGTTCAGGGGAACTCAGATACGCAGTATTTT. It codes for CASRVQGNSDTQYF.